This TCR beta chain originates from a study of shared clonotypes between healthy human individuals. For this clone: Its antigen remains unidentified.

The V gene's germline CDR1 is MNHEY and CDR2 SVGAGI. The trim removed 5 bases at V and 5 bases at J, leaving 5 bases unmatched. The CDR3 extends over 13 amino acids. The study's findings and limits: The small donor group covered limited genetic and exposure diversity.

Sequencing used immunoSEQ multiplex PCR; TCRdb keeps in-frame clones, though not all of them. The table lists 1.6 million or so clones, around 98.5% of them singletons. The sequencing input was naive CD4+ T cells sorted from blood. Subset denoted: CD45RA+ positively selected. V and J are TRBV6-5 and TRBJ1-2, with 7 bases aligning to TRBD1. The TCR was taken from a man younger than 40 in good health. DNA for the CDR3: TGTGCCAGCAGTGAGGGGACAGCTTATGGCTACACCTTC. It encodes CASSEGTAYGYTF.